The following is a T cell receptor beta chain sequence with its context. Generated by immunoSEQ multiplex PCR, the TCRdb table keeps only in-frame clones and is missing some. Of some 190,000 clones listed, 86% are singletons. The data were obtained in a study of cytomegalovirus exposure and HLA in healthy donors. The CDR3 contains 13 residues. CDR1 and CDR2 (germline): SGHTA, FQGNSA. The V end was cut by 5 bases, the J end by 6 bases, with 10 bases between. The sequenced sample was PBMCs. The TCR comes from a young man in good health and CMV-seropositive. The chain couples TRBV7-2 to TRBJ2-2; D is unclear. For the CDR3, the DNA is TGTGCCAGCAGCCTGGACGGACCCGGGGAGCTGTTTTTT. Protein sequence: CASSLDGPGELFF. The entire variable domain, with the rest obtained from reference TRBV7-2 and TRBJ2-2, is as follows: GAGVSQSPSNKVTEKGKDVELRCDPISGHTALYWYRQSLGQGLEFLIYFQGNSAPDKSGLPSDRFSAERTGGSVSTLTIQRTQQEDSAVYLCASSLDGPGELFFGEGSRLTVL.